This T cell receptor beta chain was documented in a study of blood T cell repertoires in COVID-19. As for the study in general: The analysed material was cDNA or gDNA that came from T cells, B-cell-depleted T cells, or PBMCs.

This clone was seen more than once but under ten times. This table comes from immunoSEQ multiplex PCR, and its TCRdb copy is limited to in-frame clones, with some not included. The table has under 500,000 clones, 75% to 90% seen once. V gave up 1 base and J gave up 3 bases, with 10 bases separating them. Germline lookup yields CDR1 SGHRS and CDR2 YFSETQ. The CDR3 length is 14 residues. The V and J genes are TRBV5-1 and TRBJ1-2, with D uncertain. Material for sequencing was peripheral blood. This sequence was found in a woman in her twenties or thirties with acute or convalescent COVID-19. The CDR3 reads CASSLSGRDYGYTF. The CDR3 DNA is TGCGCCAGCAGCTTGTCAGGCAGAGACTATGGCTACACCTTC.